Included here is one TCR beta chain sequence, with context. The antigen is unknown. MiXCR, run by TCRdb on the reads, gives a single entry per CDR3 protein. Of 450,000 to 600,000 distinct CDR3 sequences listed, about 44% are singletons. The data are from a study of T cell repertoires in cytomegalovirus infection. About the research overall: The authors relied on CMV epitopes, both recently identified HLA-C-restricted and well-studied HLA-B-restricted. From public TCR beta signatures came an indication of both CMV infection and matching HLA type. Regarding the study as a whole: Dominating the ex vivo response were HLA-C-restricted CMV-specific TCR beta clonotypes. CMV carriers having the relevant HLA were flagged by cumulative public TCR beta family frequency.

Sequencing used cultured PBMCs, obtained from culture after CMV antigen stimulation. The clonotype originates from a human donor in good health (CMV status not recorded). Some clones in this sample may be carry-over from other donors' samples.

CDR3: CASSVASQGAYEQYF. In DNA, the CDR3 is TGTGCCAGCAGCGTAGCTTCCCAGGGGGCTTACGAGCAGTACTTC. The chain links TRBV9 to TRBJ2-7; 8 positions match TRBD1. This CDR3 has 15 residues. CDR1 and CDR2 from the germline V gene are SGDLS and YYNGEE. V shed 0 bases and J 4 bases; nucleotides not matched to a gene: 6.